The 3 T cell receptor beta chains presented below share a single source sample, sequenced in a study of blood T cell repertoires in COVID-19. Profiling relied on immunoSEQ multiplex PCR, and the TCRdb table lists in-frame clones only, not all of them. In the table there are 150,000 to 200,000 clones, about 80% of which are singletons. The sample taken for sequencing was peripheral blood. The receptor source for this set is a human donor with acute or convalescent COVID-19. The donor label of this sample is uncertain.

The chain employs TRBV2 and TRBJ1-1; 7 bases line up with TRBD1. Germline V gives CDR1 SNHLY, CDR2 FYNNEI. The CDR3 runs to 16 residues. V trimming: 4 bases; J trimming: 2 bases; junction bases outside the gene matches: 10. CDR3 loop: CASSAETGYPNTEAFF. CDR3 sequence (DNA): TGTGCCAGCAGTGCGGAGACAGGGTATCCAAACACTGAAGCTTTCTTT.

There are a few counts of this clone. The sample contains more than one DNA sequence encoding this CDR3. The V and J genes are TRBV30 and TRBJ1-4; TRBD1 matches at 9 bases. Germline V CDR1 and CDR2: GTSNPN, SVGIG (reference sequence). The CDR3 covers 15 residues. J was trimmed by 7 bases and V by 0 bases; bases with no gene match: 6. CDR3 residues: CAWSVGTGRGEKLFF. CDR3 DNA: TGTGCCTGGAGTGTAGGGACAGGGAGGGGTGAAAAACTGTTTTTT.

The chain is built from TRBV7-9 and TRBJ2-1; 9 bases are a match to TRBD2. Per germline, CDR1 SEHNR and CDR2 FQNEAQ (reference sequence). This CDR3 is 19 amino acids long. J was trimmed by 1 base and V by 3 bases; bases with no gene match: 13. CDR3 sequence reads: CASSFQYIAGVGSYNEQFF. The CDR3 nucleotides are TGTGCCAGCAGCTTCCAATATATAGCGGGAGTAGGGTCCTACAATGAGCAGTTCTTC.